The 14 T cell receptor beta chains presented below share a single source sample, sequenced in a study of T cell responses to AZD1222 COVID-19 vaccine. Libraries were prepared by immunoSEQ multiplex PCR; TCRdb keeps only in-frame clonotypes and omits some of them. The sample carries around 60,000 clones, 80% to 90% recorded once. This sample comprised peripheral blood, obtained on day 0 of AZD1222 vaccination. These TCRs come from an adult in good health.

This chain links TRBV27 with TRBJ1-2, with D perhaps TRBD1 (5 bases). This CDR3 has 16 amino acids. Germline CDR1 reads MNHEY; CDR2 reads SMNVEV (reference sequence). Trimming removed 3 bases at V and 2 bases at J, with 16 bases between. In DNA form, the CDR3 reads TGTGCCAGCAGTTTCACACCGGGACCGATAAACTATGGCTACACCTTC. Residues: CASSFTPGPINYGYTF.

This chain connects TRBV11-2 to TRBJ1-2; TRBD1 aligns across 7 bases. V gave up 4 bases and J gave up 8 bases; unmatched junction bases: 16. This CDR3 is built from 16 residues. Germline V lookup: CDR1 SGHAT, CDR2 FQNNGV. The CDR3 reads CASSSPREGAYRGYTF. CDR3 nucleotides: TGTGCCAGCAGCTCCCCCCGGGAGGGGGCTTACAGGGGCTACACCTTC.

This chain connects TRBV5-1 to TRBJ1-5; the D is unclear. The length of the CDR3 is 15 residues. Germline-derived CDR1 and CDR2 are SGHRS and YFSETQ. V dropped 0 bases and J dropped 6 bases, with 13 bases sitting between them. The CDR3 loop is CASSLAPGSVQPQHF. The DNA for the CDR3 is TGCGCCAGCAGCTTGGCACCCGGTTCGGTTCAGCCCCAGCATTTT.

V gene TRBV6-2 or TRBV6-3 combines with J gene TRBJ2-5; D gene uncertain. Trimming shortened V by 5 bases and J by 5 bases, and 18 bases separated the two germline ends. The length of the CDR3 is 15 residues. CDR1 and CDR2 from the germline V gene are MNHEY and SVGEGT. The CDR3 loop reads CASSPAGLSSETQYF. The CDR3 coding sequence is TGTGCCAGCAGTCCGGCCGGTCTTTCATCGGAGACCCAGTACTTC.

The gene calls are TRBV5-1 and TRBJ2-7; D is undetermined. The V and J ends lost 0 bases and 3 bases respectively, with 7 bases between them. Germline values: CDR1 SGHRS, CDR2 YFSETQ. The CDR3 is 13 amino acids. CDR3: CASSLGYNYEQYF. The CDR3 DNA sequence: TGCGCCAGCAGCTTGGGATACAACTACGAGCAGTACTTC. The whole variable domain, remainder taken from reference TRBV5-1 and TRBJ2-7, is KAGVTQTPRYLIKTRGQQVTLSCSPISGHRSVSWYQQTPGQGLQFLFEYFSETQRNKGNFPGRFSGRQFSNSRSEMNVSTLELGDSALYLCASSLGYNYEQYFGPGTRLTVT.

The chain carries TRBV6-5 and TRBJ1-6; D might be TRBD1 (6 bases). V shed 6 bases and J shed 8 bases, with 14 bases lying between them. CDR3 length equals 14 residues. Germline CDR1 MNHEY, CDR2 SVGAGI. This CDR3 reads CASRPGGPHSPLHF. DNA of the CDR3: TGTGCCAGCAGACCCGGGGGCCCCCATTCACCCCTCCACTTT.

V and J are TRBV3-1 (or the pseudogene TRBV3-2) and TRBJ2-7; D is unresolved. The germline CDR1 and CDR2 sequences are LGHDT and YNNKEL (reference sequence). The CDR3 covers 13 residues. V was cut by 1 base and J by 2 bases, with 6 bases left in between. The CDR3 coding sequence is TGTGCCAGCAGCCAAGCGACCACCTACGAGCAGTACTTC. Residues: CASSQATTYEQYF.

The rearrangement joins TRBV2 to TRBJ1-4, with no clear D. The V end was cut by 7 bases, the J end by 4 bases, with 16 bases between. Germline V gene sequence: CDR1 SNHLY, CDR2 FYNNEI. The CDR3 spans 15 residues. This CDR3 is CASKKGDSDNEKLFF. CDR3 coding DNA: TGTGCCAGCAAAAAAGGTGACTCCGATAATGAAAAACTGTTTTTT.

The chain links TRBV5-1 to TRBJ1-4; 10 bases fit TRBD1. The CDR3 contains 16 residues. The V gene's germline CDR1 is SGHRS and CDR2 YFSETQ. Trimming at V came to 3 bases and at J to 8 bases, leaving 10 bases not matched to a gene. The CDR3 nucleotides are TGCGCCAGCAGCTACCCTACGGGGACAGGGGAGGAAAAACTGTTTTTT. It codes for CASSYPTGTGEEKLFF.

V usage is TRBV5-6 and J usage is TRBJ2-3, with 10 bases matching TRBD1. CDR3 length equals 16 residues. V shed 1 base and J 3 bases; nucleotides not matched to a gene: 5. Germline CDR1 and CDR2: SGHDT and YYEEEE. In DNA form, the CDR3 reads TGTGCCAGCAGCTTGAGGACAGGGGGTGTAACAGATACGCAGTATTTT. As protein: CASSLRTGGVTDTQYF.

The chain uses TRBV6-5 and TRBJ1-2, with D possibly matching TRBD1 (6 bases). CDR3 length equals 15 residues. Per germline, CDR1 MNHEY and CDR2 SVGAGI. The V end lost 7 bases, the J end lost 3 bases, and 18 bases lay between the germline ends. This chain's CDR3 is CASTPVQGLHYGYTF. CDR3 nucleotide sequence: TGTGCCAGCACCCCCGTACAGGGCCTTCACTATGGCTACACCTTC.

This clone occurred a few times. The V and J genes are TRBV6-5 and TRBJ1-5, with unresolved D. Germline V gene lookup returns CDR1 MNHEY and CDR2 SVGAGI. The CDR3 consists of 14 residues. Trimming pared 8 bases from V and 0 bases from J, leaving 11 bases between. The CDR3 region is CASVFADSNQPQHF. CDR3 nucleotides: TGTGCCAGCGTGTTTGCAGATAGCAATCAGCCCCAGCATTTT.

V usage is TRBV18 and J usage is TRBJ1-3; D gene uncertain. V was shortened by 4 bases and J by 0 bases, with 10 bases between the two germline ends. CDR1 and CDR2 (germline): KGHSH, LQKENI. The CDR3 has 15 residues. The DNA of the CDR3 is TGTGCCAGCTCACTAGGACCGACCTCTGGAAACACCATATATTTT. Translated, it gives CASSLGPTSGNTIYF.

The gene calls are TRBV18 and TRBJ1-4; TRBD1 matches 8 bases. Per germline, CDR1 KGHSH and CDR2 LQKENI. CDR3 length equals 15 residues. V shed 0 bases and J 6 bases; nucleotides not matched to a gene: 3. The CDR3 DNA sequence: TGTGCCAGCTCACCACCGGGACAGGTTCATGAAAAACTGTTTTTT. Translated: CASSPPGQVHEKLFF. The full variable domain, completed using reference TRBV18 and TRBJ1-4, is NAGVMQNPRHLVRRRGQEARLRCSPMKGHSHVYWYRQLPEEGLKFMVYLQKENIIDESGMPKERFSAEFPKEGPSILRIQQVVRGDSAAYFCASSPPGQVHEKLFFGSGTQLSVL.